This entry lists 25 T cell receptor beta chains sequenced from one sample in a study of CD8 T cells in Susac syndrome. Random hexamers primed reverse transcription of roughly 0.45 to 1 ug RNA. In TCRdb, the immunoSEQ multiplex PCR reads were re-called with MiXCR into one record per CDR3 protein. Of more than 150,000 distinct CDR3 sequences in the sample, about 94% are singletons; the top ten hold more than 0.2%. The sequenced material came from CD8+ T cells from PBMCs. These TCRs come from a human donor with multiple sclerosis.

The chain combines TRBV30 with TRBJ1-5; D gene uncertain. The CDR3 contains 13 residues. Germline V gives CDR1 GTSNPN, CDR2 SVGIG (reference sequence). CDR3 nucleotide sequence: TGTTCGTGTATTGTAGGGTCTGCTCAGCCCCAGCATTTT. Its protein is CSCIVGSAQPQHF.

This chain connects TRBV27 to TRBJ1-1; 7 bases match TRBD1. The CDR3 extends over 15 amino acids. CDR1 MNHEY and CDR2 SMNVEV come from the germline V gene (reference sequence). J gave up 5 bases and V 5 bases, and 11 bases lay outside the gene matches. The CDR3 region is CASSTWRGRGTEAFF. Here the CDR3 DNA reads TGTGCCAGCAGTACTTGGAGGGGGCGCGGGACTGAAGCTTTCTTT.

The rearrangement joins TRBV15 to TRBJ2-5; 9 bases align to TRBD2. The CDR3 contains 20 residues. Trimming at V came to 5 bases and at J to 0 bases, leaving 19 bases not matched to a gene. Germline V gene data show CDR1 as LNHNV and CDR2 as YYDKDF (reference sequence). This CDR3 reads CATSPPAVAGASLYQETQYF. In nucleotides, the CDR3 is TGTGCCACCAGCCCCCCGGCGGTAGCGGGGGCTTCCCTGTACCAAGAGACCCAGTACTTC.

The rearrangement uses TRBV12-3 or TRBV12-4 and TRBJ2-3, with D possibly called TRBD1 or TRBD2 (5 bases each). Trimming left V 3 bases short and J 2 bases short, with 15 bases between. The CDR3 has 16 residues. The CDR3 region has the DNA TGTGCCAGCAGTTTGAGGGGTCGTGGGTACACAGATACGCAGTATTTT. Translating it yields CASSLRGRGYTDTQYF.

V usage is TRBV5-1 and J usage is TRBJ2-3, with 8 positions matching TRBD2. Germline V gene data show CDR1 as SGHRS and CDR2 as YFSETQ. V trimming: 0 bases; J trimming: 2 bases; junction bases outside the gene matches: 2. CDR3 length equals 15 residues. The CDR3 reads CASSLGGGTTDTQYF. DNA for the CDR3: TGCGCCAGCAGCTTGGGCGGGGGGACCACAGATACGCAGTATTTT.

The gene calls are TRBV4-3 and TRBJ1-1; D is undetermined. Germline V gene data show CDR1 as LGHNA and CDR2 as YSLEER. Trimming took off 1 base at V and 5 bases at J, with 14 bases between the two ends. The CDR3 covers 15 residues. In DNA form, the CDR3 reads TGCGCCAGCAGCCAAGCGTCAGGATCTCATACTGAAGCTTTCTTT. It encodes CASSQASGSHTEAFF.

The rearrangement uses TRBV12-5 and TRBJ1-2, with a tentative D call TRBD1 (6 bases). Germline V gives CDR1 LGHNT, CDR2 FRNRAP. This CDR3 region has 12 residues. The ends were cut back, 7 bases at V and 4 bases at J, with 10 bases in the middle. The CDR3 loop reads CASAPDSYGYTF. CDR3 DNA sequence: TGTGCTAGTGCCCCGGACAGCTATGGCTACACCTTC.

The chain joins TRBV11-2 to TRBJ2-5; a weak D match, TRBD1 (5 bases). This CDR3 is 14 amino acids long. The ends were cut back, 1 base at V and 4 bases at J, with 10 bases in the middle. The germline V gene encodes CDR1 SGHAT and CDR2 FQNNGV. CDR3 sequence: CASSLAQGLETQYF. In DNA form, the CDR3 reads TGTGCCAGCAGCTTAGCCCAGGGATTAGAGACCCAGTACTTC.

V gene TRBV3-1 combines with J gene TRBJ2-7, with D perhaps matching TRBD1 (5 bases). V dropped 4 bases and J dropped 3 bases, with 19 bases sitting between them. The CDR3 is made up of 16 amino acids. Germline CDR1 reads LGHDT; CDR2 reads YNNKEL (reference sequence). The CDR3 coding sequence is TGTGCCAGCAGCCCAAAGACAGTCTTTGGAAACTACGAGCAGTACTTC. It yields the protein CASSPKTVFGNYEQYF.

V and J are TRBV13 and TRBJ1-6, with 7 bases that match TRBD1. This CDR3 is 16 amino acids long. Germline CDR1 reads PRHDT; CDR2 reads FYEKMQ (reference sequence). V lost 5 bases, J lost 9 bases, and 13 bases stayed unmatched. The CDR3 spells CASSPRTGQVGSPLHF. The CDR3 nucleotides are TGTGCCAGCAGCCCTCGGACAGGCCAGGTCGGTTCACCCCTCCACTTT.

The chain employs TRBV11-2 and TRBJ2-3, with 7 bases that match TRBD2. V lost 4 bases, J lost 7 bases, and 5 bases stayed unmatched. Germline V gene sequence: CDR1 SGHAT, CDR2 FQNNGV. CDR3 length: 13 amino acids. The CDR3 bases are TGTGCCAGCAGCTCCTCGGGGGGAAATACGCAGTATTTT. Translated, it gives CASSSSGGNTQYF. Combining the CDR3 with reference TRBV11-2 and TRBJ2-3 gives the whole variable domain EAGVAQSPRYKIIEKRQSVAFWCNPISGHATLYWYQQILGQGPKLLIQFQNNGVVDDSQLPKDRFSAERLKGVDSTLKIQPAKLEDSAVYLCASSSSGGNTQYFGPGTRLTVL.

The CDR3 DNA is TGTGCCAGCAGTTTAATAAAGGGCTCCCGGTCGGGAGCTTTCTTT. This encodes CASSLIKGSRSGAFF. The genes are TRBV27 and TRBJ1-1; D call uncertain. Germline lookup yields CDR1 MNHEY and CDR2 SMNVEV (reference sequence). The CDR3 has 15 amino acids. V gave up 2 bases and J gave up 10 bases, with 20 bases separating them.

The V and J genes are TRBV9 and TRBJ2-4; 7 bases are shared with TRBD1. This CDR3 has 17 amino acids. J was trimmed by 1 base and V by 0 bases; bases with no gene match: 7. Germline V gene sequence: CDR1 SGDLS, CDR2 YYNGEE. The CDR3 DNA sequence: TGTGCCAGCAGCGTAGAGGTCGCAGGGGGTGCCAAAAACATTCAGTACTTC. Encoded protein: CASSVEVAGGAKNIQYF.

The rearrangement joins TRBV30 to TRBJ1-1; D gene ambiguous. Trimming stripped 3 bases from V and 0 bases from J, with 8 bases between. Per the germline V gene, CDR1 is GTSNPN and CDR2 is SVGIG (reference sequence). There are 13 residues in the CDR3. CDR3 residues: CAWSQVMNTEAFF. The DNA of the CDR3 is TGTGCCTGGAGCCAGGTAATGAACACTGAAGCTTTCTTT. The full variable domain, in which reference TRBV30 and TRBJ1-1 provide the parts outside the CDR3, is SQTIHQWPATLVQPVGSPLSLECTVEGTSNPNLYWYRQAAGRGLQLLFYSVGIGQISSEVPQNLSASRPQDRQFILSSKKLLLSDSGFYLCAWSQVMNTEAFFGQGTRLTVV.

CDR3 sequence: CAWSGPGTSGGANEQFF. CDR3 nucleotide sequence: TGTGCCTGGTCGGGTCCCGGGACTAGCGGGGGGGCGAATGAGCAGTTCTTC. J is TRBJ2-1 and V is TRBV30; the match to TRBD2 covers 16 bases. Germline V gives CDR1 GTSNPN, CDR2 SVGIG (reference sequence). The CDR3 is 17 residues long. Losses at the gene ends were 5 bases for V and 7 bases for J; bases not matched to a gene: 11.

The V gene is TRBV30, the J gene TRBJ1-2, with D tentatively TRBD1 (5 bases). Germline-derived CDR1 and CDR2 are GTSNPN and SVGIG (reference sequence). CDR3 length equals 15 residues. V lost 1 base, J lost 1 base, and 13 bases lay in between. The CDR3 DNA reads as TGTGCCTGGAGTGAACCCGCGACAGTTAACTATGGCTACACCTTC. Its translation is CAWSEPATVNYGYTF.

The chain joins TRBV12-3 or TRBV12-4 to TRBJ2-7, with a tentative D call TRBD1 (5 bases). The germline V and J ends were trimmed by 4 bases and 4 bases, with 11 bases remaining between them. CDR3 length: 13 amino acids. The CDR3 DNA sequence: TGTGCCAGCAGTTCCTTGGGGCGTTACGAGCAGTACTTC. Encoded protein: CASSSLGRYEQYF.

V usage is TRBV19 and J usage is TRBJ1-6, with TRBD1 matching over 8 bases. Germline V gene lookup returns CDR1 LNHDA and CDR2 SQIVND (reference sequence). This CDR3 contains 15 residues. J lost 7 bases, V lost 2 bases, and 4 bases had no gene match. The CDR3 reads CASSISDRVNSPLHF. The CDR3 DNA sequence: TGTGCCAGTAGTATATCGGACAGGGTCAATTCACCCCTCCACTTT.

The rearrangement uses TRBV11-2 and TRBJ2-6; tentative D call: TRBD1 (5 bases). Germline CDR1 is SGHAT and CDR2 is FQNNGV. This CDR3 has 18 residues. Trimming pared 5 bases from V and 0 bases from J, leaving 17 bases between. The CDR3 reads CASSHPTVTGSGANVLTF. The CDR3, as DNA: TGTGCCAGCAGCCACCCGACAGTTACTGGCTCTGGGGCCAACGTCCTGACTTTC.

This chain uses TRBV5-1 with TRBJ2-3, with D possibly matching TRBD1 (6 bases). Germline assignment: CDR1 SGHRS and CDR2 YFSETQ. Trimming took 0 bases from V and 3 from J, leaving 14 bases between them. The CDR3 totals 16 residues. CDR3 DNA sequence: TGCGCCAGCAGCTTGGATGGGGGCGGCATTACAGATACGCAGTATTTT. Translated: CASSLDGGGITDTQYF.

CDR3 protein: CASSLGQIEQFF. CDR3 DNA: TGTGCCAGCAGCTTAGGGCAGATTGAGCAGTTCTTC. The chain joins TRBV7-9 to TRBJ2-1; D is ambiguous. Trimming took 1 base from V and 9 from J, leaving 7 bases between them. CDR1 and CDR2 from the germline V gene are SEHNR and FQNEAQ (reference sequence). There are 12 residues in the CDR3. The full variable domain, completed using reference TRBV7-9 and TRBJ2-1, is DTGVSQNPRHKITKRGQNVTFRCDPISEHNRLYWYRQTLGQGPEFLTYFQNEAQLEKSRLLSDRFSAERPKGSFSTLEIQRTEQGDSAMYLCASSLGQIEQFFGPGTRLTVL.

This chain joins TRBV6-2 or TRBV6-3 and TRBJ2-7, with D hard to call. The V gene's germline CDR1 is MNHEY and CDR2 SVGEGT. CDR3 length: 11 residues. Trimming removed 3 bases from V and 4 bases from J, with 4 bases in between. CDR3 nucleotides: TGTGCCAGCAGTTATGCGTACGAGCAGTACTTC. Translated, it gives CASSYAYEQYF.

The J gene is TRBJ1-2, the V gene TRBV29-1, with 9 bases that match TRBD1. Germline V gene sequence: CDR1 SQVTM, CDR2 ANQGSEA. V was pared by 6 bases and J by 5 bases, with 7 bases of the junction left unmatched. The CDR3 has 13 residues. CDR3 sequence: CSVDRGHGYGYTF. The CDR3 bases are TGCAGCGTGGACAGGGGTCACGGGTATGGCTACACCTTC.

CDR3: CASSLGRVIDEQYF. CDR3 DNA sequence: TGTGCCAGCAGTTTGGGCAGGGTGATCGACGAGCAGTACTTC. The V gene is TRBV28, the J gene TRBJ2-7, with D perhaps TRBD1 (5 bases). The V end lost 3 bases, the J end lost 5 bases, and 14 bases lay between the germline ends. There are 14 residues in the CDR3. Looked up from germline, CDR1 is MDHEN and CDR2 is SYDVKM.

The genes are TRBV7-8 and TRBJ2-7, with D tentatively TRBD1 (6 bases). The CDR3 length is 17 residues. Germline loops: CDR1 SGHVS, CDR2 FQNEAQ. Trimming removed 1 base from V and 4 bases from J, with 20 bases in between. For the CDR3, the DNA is TGTGCCAGCAGCTTAGGGGTGGACAGTTTGTTGGTATACGAGCAGTACTTC. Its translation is CASSLGVDSLLVYEQYF.